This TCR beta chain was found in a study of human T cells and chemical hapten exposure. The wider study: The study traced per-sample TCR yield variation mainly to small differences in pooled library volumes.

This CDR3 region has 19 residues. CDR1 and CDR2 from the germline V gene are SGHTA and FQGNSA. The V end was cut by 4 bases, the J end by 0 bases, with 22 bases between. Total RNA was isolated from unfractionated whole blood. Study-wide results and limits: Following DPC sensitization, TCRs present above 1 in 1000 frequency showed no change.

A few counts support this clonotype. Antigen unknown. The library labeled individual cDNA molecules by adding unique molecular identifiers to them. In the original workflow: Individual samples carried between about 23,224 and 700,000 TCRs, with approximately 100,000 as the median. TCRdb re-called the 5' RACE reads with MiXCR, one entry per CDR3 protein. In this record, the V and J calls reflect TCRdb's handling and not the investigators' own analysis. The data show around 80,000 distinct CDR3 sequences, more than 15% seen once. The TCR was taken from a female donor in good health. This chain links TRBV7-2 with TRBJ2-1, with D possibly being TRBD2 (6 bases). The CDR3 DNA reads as TGTGCCAGCAGCTCCCGGGGCGATCGCGCCGGGAGCTCCTACAATGAGCAGTTCTTC. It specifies CASSSRGDRAGSSYNEQFF.